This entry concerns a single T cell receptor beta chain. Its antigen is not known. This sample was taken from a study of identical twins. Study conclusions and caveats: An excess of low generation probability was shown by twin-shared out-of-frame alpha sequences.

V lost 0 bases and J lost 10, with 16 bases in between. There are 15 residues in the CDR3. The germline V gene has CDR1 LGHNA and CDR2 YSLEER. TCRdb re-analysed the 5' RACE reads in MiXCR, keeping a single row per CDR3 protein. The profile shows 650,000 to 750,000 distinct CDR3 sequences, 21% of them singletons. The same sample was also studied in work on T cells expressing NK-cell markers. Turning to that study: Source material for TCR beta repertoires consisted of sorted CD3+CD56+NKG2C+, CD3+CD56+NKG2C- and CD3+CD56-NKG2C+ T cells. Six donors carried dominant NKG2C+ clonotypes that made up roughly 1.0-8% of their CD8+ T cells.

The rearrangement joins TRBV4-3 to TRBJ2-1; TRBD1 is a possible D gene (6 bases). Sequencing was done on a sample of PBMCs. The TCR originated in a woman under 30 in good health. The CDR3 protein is CASSQEGGRLREQFF. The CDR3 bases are TGCGCCAGCAGCCAAGAAGGGGGACGTTTGAGGGAGCAGTTCTTC.